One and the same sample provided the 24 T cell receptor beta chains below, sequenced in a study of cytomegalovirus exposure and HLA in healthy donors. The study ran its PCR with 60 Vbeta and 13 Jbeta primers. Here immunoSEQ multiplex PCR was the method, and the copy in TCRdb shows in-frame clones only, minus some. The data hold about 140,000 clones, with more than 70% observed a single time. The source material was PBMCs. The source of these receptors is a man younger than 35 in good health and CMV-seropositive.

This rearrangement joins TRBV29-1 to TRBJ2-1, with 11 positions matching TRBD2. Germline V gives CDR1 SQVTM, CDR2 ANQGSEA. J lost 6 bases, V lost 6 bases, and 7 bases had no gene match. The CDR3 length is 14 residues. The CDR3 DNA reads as TGCAGCGTCGTGGGACTAGCGGACAGCAATGAGCAGTTCTTC. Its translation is CSVVGLADSNEQFF.

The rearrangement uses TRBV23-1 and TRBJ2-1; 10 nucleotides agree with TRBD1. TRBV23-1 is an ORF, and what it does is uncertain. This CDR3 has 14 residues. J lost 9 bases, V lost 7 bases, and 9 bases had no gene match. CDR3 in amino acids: CASTQRTGGFEQFF. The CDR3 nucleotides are TGCGCCAGCACCCAACGGACAGGGGGATTTGAGCAGTTCTTC.

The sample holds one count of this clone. For the CDR3, the DNA is TGTGCCAGCAGTACGGACAGGGGAAGAACCGGGGAGCTGTTTTTT. Its translation is CASSTDRGRTGELFF. V and J are TRBV6-4 and TRBJ2-2, with TRBD1 identical over 9 bases. Trimming cost V 5 bases and J 5 bases; bases outside gene matches: 6. Germline CDR1 MRHNA, CDR2 SNTAGT. This CDR3 comprises 15 residues.

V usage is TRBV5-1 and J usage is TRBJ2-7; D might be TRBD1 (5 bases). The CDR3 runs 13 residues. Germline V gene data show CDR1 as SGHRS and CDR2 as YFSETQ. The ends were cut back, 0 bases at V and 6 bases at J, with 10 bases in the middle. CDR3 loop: CASSLGDSPEQYF. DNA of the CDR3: TGCGCCAGCAGCTTGGGAGACAGTCCCGAGCAGTACTTC.

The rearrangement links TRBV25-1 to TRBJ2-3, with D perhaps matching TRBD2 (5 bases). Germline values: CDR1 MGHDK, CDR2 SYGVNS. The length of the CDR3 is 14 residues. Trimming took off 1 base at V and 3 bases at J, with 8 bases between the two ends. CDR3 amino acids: CASSELGGTDTQYF. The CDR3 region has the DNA TGTGCCAGCAGTGAATTAGGCGGGACAGATACGCAGTATTTT.

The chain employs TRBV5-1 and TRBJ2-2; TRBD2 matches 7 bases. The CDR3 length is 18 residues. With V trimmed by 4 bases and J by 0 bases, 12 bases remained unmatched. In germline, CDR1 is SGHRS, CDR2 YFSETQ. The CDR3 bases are TGCGCCAGCAGCCTTGGATGGGGTGGGAGGGCGAACACCGGGGAGCTGTTTTTT. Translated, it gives CASSLGWGGRANTGELFF.

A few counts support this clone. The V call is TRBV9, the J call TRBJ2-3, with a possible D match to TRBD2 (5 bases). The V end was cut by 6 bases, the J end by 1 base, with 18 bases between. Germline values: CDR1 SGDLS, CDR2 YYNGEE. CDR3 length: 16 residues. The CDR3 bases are TGTGCCAGCACCCGATCGAGCGGCCTGGGCACAGATACGCAGTATTTT. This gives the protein CASTRSSGLGTDTQYF.

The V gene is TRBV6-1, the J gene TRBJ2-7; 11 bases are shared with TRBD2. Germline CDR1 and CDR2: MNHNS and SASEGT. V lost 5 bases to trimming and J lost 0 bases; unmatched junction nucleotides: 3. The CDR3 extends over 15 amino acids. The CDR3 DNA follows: TGTGCCAGCAGTTTCCTAGCGGGGGGCTCCTACGAGCAGTACTTC. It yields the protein CASSFLAGGSYEQYF.

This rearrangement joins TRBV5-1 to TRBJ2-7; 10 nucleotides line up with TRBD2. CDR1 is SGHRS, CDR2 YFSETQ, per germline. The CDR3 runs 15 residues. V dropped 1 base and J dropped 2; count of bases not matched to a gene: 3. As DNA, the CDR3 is TGCGCCAGCAGCTTGTCCCTAGCGGGGGCCTACGAGCAGTACTTC. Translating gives CASSLSLAGAYEQYF. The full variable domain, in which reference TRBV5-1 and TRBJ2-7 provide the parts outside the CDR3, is KAGVTQTPRYLIKTRGQQVTLSCSPISGHRSVSWYQQTPGQGLQFLFEYFSETQRNKGNFPGRFSGRQFSNSRSEMNVSTLELGDSALYLCASSLSLAGAYEQYFGPGTRLTVT.

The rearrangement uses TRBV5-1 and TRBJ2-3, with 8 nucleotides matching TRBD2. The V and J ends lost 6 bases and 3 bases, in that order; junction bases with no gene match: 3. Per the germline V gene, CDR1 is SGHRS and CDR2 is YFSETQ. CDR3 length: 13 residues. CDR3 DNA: TGCGCCAGCAATAGCGGGACTACAGATACGCAGTATTTT. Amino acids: CASNSGTTDTQYF.

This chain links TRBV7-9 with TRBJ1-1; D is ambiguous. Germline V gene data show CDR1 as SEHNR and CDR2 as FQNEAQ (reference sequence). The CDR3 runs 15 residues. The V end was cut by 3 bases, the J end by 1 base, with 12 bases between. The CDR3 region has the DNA TGTGCCAGCAGCTTTTATCCGGTGAAGAACACTGAAGCTTTCTTT. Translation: CASSFYPVKNTEAFF.

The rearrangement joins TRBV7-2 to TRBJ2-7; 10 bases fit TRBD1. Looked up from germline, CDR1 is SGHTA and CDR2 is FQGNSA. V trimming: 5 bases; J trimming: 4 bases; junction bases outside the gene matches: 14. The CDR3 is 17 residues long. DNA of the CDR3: TGTGCCAGCAGCCCCGCGGCCCCAAGACAGGGGGCGTACGAGCAGTACTTC. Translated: CASSPAAPRQGAYEQYF.

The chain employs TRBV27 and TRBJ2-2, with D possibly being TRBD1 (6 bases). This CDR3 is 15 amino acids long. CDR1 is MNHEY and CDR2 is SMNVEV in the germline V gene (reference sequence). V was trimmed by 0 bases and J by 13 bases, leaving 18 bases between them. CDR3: CASSLSPRTATGLFF. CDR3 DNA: TGTGCCAGCAGTTTATCCCCCCGGACAGCGACAGGGCTGTTTTTT.

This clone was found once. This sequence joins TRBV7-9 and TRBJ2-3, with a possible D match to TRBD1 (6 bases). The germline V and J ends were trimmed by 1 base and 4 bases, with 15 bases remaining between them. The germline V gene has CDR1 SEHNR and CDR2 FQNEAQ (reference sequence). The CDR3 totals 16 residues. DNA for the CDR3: TGTGCCAGCAGCTTAGGAGGCGGCAGGGGACCAGATACGCAGTATTTT. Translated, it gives CASSLGGGRGPDTQYF. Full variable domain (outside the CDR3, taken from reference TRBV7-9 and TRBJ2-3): DTGVSQNPRHKITKRGQNVTFRCDPISEHNRLYWYRQTLGQGPEFLTYFQNEAQLEKSRLLSDRFSAERPKGSFSTLEIQRTEQGDSAMYLCASSLGGGRGPDTQYFGPGTRLTVL.

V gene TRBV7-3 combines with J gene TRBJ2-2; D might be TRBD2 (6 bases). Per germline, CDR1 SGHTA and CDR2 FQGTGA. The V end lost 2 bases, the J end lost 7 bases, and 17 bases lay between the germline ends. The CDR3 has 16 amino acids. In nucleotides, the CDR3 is TGTGCCAGCAGCTTACGGATTCGGGAGCAGAGCGGGGAGCTGTTTTTT. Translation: CASSLRIREQSGELFF.

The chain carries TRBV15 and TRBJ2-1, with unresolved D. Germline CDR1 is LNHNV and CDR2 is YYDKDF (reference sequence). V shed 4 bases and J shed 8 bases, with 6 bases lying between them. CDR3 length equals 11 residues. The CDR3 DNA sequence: TGTGCCACCAGCAACGGGTATGAGCAGTTCTTC. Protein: CATSNGYEQFF.

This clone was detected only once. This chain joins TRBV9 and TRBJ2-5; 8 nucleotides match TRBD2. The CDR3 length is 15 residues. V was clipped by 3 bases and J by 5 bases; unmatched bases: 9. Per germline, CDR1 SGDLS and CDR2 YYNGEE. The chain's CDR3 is CASSAGTSGSETQYF. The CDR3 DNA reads TGTGCCAGCAGCGCCGGGACTAGTGGGTCTGAGACCCAGTACTTC.

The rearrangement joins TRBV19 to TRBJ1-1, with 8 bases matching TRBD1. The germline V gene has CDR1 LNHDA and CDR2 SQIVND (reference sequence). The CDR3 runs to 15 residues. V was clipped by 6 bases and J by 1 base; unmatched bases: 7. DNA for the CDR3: TGTGCCAGTAGCGACAGGGGTCGCGGGAACACTGAAGCTTTCTTT. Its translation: CASSDRGRGNTEAFF.

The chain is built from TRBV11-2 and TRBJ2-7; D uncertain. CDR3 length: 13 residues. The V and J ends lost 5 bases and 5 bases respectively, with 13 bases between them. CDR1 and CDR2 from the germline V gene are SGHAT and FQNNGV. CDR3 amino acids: CASSPEFIHEQYF. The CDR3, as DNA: TGTGCCAGCAGCCCGGAGTTTATTCACGAGCAGTACTTC.

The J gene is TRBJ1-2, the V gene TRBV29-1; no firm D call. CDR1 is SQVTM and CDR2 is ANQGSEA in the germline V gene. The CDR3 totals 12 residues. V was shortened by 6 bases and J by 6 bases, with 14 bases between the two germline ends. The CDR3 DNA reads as TGCAGCGTCTCGACACGAGGGAATGGCTACACCTTC. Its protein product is CSVSTRGNGYTF.

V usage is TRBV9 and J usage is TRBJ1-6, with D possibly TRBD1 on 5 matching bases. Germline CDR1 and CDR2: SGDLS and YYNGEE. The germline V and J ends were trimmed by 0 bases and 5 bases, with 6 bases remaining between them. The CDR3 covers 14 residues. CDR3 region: CASSVEQDNSPLHF. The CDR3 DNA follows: TGTGCCAGCAGCGTAGAACAGGATAATTCACCCCTCCACTTT.

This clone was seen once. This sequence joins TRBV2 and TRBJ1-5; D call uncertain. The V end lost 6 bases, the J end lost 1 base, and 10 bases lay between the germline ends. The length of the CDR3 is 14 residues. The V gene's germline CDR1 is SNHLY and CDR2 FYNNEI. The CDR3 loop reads CASSRYQSNQPQHF. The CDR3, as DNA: TGTGCCAGCAGCCGGTACCAAAGCAATCAGCCCCAGCATTTT.

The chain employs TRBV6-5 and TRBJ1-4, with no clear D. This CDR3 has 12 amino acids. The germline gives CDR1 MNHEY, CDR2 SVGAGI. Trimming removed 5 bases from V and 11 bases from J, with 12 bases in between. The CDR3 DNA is TGTGCCAGCAGTCCACGGACGGGGAAACTGTTTTTT. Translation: CASSPRTGKLFF.

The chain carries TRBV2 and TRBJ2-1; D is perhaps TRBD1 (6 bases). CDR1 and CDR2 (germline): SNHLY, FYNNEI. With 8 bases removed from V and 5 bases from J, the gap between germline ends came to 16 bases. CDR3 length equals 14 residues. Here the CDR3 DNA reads TGTGCCAGCCTAAACAGGAAGGGGGACAATGAGCAGTTCTTC. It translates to CASLNRKGDNEQFF. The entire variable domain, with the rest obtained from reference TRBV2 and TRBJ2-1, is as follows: EPEVTQTPSHQVTQMGQEVILRCVPISNHLYFYWYRQILGQKVEFLVSFYNNEISEKSEIFDDQFSVERPDGSNFTLKIRSTKLEDSAMYFCASLNRKGDNEQFFGPGTRLTVL.